These 28 T cell receptor beta chains originate from one sample sequenced in a study of blood T cell repertoires in COVID-19. The table came from immunoSEQ multiplex PCR; TCRdb's copy has only in-frame clones and leaves some out. The table shows roughly 160,000 clones, with less than 80% occurring only once. Sequencing was done on a sample of PBMCs or T cells enriched from blood (not recorded which). These receptors were collected from a woman aged 70-85 years in a cohort exposed to, infected with or recovered from COVID-19 (not recorded which).

The V gene is TRBV5-4, the J gene TRBJ2-1; D is undetermined. The CDR3 is made up of 15 amino acids. The V gene's germline CDR1 is SGHNT and CDR2 YYREEE (reference sequence). The V and J ends lost 3 bases and 4 bases respectively, with 14 bases between them. CDR3 bases: TGTGCCAGCAGCTCTAACACGATAGCTTACAATGAGCAGTTCTTC. This encodes CASSSNTIAYNEQFF.

By its share, this clone is medium-sized. The V gene is TRBV5-1, the J gene TRBJ2-7, with TRBD1 as a possible D gene (6 bases). The CDR3 runs to 14 residues. The V end was cut by 0 bases, the J end by 5 bases, with 12 bases between. Germline loops: CDR1 SGHRS, CDR2 YFSETQ. The CDR3 spells CASSLELYRDEQYF. The DNA of the CDR3 is TGCGCCAGCAGCTTGGAGCTTTACAGGGACGAGCAGTACTTC.

This chain joins TRBV6-2 or TRBV6-3 and TRBJ1-2; 12 positions agree with TRBD1. CDR3 size: 18 residues. Germline-derived CDR1 and CDR2 are MNHEY and SVGEGT. V shed 2 bases, J shed 3 bases, and the junction held 10 bases outside the gene matches. CDR3 in DNA: TGTGCCAGCAGTTACCCCGGGACAGGGGGCCCCCCCGACTATGGCTACACCTTC. This gives the protein CASSYPGTGGPPDYGYTF.

The chain uses TRBV18 and TRBJ2-5; TRBD2 aligns across 8 bases. The CDR3 runs 16 residues. The junction had 12 bases not matched to a gene; V was cut back by 2 bases and J by 7 bases. From germline, CDR1 is KGHSH and CDR2 LQKENI. CDR3 region: CASSPLGLGSSWTQYF. As DNA, the CDR3 is TGTGCCAGCTCACCATTGGGACTAGGATCGAGTTGGACCCAGTACTTC.

The chain is built from TRBV7-2 and TRBJ2-7, with 9 positions matching TRBD1. The CDR3 length is 15 residues. V dropped 5 bases and J dropped 2; count of bases not matched to a gene: 7. Germline V gene data show CDR1 as SGHTA and CDR2 as FQGNSA. The CDR3 loop is CASSLHRGPTYEQYF. In DNA, the CDR3 is TGTGCCAGCAGCCTTCACAGGGGGCCCACCTACGAGCAGTACTTC.

This clone was counted only a few times. DNA of the CDR3: TGTGCCAGCAGCCAAGTGAATATAGCGGGAGGAGCCGGGGAGCTGTTTTTT. It codes for CASSQVNIAGGAGELFF. J is TRBJ2-2 and V is TRBV3-1 (or the pseudogene TRBV3-2); 10 bases map to TRBD2. This CDR3 spans 17 amino acids. Germline CDR1 is LGHDT and CDR2 is YNNKEL (reference sequence). With 1 base clipped from V and 6 bases from J, the junction kept 8 bases outside the gene matches.

The chain combines TRBV11-2 with TRBJ2-1; 9 nucleotides match TRBD2. Trimming cost V 1 base and J 8 bases; bases outside gene matches: 6. CDR1 is SGHAT, CDR2 FQNNGV, per germline. The CDR3 runs to 15 residues. The CDR3 loop reads CASSLGAAGGDEQFF. In DNA, the CDR3 is TGTGCCAGCAGCTTAGGGGCGGCGGGAGGGGATGAGCAGTTCTTC.

This clone has only one observation. The CDR3, as DNA: TGTGCCAGCTCACCGTTTGGGCGGGGAACTAATGAAAAACTGTTTTTT. It translates to CASSPFGRGTNEKLFF. The chain carries TRBV18 and TRBJ1-4; no definite D call. CDR1 is KGHSH and CDR2 is LQKENI in the germline V gene. V was pared by 3 bases and J by 1 base, with 12 bases between. The CDR3 is 16 residues long.

The chain's CDR3 is CASSLRGREGDEQFF. CDR3 bases: TGTGCCAGCAGTTTAAGAGGGAGAGAGGGAGATGAGCAGTTCTTC. This rearrangement joins TRBV27 to TRBJ2-1; weak D call: TRBD2 (5 bases). This CDR3 spans 15 amino acids. V lost 2 bases and J lost 8, with 16 bases in between. The germline V gene encodes CDR1 MNHEY and CDR2 SMNVEV (reference sequence).

V is TRBV28 and J is TRBJ1-4, with a weak D call TRBD1 (5 bases). The germline CDR1 and CDR2 sequences are MDHEN and SYDVKM. The CDR3 has 14 amino acids. Trimming left V 6 bases short and J 8 bases short, with 16 bases between. CDR3 sequence: CASRVLGEVEKLFF. The CDR3 DNA follows: TGTGCCAGCAGAGTCCTGGGGGAGGTGGAAAAACTGTTTTTT. The complete variable domain, with remaining parts taken from reference TRBV28 and TRBJ1-4, reads DVKVTQSSRYLVKRTGEKVFLECVQDMDHENMFWYRQDPGLGLRLIYFSYDVKMKEKGDIPEGYSVSREKKERFSLILESASTNQTSMYLCASRVLGEVEKLFFGSGTQLSVL.

The chain joins TRBV2 to TRBJ2-2; D perhaps matches TRBD1 (6 bases). Trimming took 3 bases from V and 1 from J, leaving 12 bases between them. Looked up from germline, CDR1 is SNHLY and CDR2 is FYNNEI. This CDR3 is built from 16 residues. CDR3 DNA sequence: TGTGCCAGCAGTGACAGAAAGGGACAGAACACCGGGGAGCTGTTTTTT. As protein: CASSDRKGQNTGELFF.

The chain combines TRBV7-8 with TRBJ1-3; 9 positions match TRBD1. CDR3 length equals 17 residues. CDR1 is SGHVS, CDR2 FQNEAQ, per germline. V gave up 6 bases and J gave up 5 bases; unmatched junction bases: 14. In DNA, the CDR3 is TGTGCCAGCAGGACAGGGGGGGCAGGGTCTCGTAGAAACACCATATATTTT. It translates to CASRTGGAGSRRNTIYF.

The chain employs TRBV5-1 and TRBJ2-5, with TRBD1 matching 10 bases. The junction had 4 bases not matched to a gene; V was cut back by 0 bases and J by 2 bases. This CDR3 is 16 amino acids long. Germline V lookup: CDR1 SGHRS, CDR2 YFSETQ. The CDR3 loop reads CASSLGRTGGQETQYF. CDR3 nucleotide sequence: TGCGCCAGCAGCTTGGGCCGGACAGGGGGACAAGAGACCCAGTACTTC.

The chain joins TRBV5-1 to TRBJ2-1, with D maybe TRBD2 (6 bases). The length of the CDR3 is 12 residues. The V gene lost 2 bases and the J gene lost 9 bases, with 9 bases spanning the gap. Germline CDR1 reads SGHRS; CDR2 reads YFSETQ. CDR3 sequence reads: CASSLLEGEQFF. In DNA, the CDR3 is TGCGCCAGCAGCTTATTGGAGGGTGAGCAGTTCTTC. Based on the CDR3 plus reference TRBV5-1 and TRBJ2-1, the full variable domain is KAGVTQTPRYLIKTRGQQVTLSCSPISGHRSVSWYQQTPGQGLQFLFEYFSETQRNKGNFPGRFSGRQFSNSRSEMNVSTLELGDSALYLCASSLLEGEQFFGPGTRLTVL.

V is TRBV28 and J is TRBJ1-6; 7 bases align to TRBD1. The CDR3 extends over 14 amino acids. CDR1 and CDR2 from the germline V gene are MDHEN and SYDVKM. Trimming removed 6 bases from V and 10 bases from J; junction bases left unmatched: 9. The DNA for the CDR3 is TGTGCCAGCAGCGAGACAGGGTTTGGGTCACCCCTCCACTTT. It translates to CASSETGFGSPLHF.

The V gene is TRBV7-3, the J gene TRBJ1-6, with 7 bases fitting TRBD1. Germline V gene sequence: CDR1 SGHTA, CDR2 FQGTGA. V lost 5 bases to trimming and J lost 7 bases; unmatched junction nucleotides: 5. The CDR3 contains 14 residues. The CDR3 spells CASSEGQPNSPLHF. The CDR3 DNA is TGTGCCAGCAGCGAGGGACAGCCAAATTCACCCCTCCACTTT.

The V call is TRBV2, the J call TRBJ2-2, with TRBD2 matching over 13 bases. The CDR3 spans 17 residues. The V and J ends lost 6 bases and 9 bases, in that order; junction bases with no gene match: 13. CDR1 and CDR2 from the germline V gene are SNHLY and FYNNEI. CDR3 DNA sequence: TGTGCCAGCAGGGCAACCCCCGGGACTAGCGGGATGTGGGAGCTGTTTTTT. Its protein is CASRATPGTSGMWELFF.

The chain couples TRBV28 to TRBJ2-1; D might be TRBD2 (6 bases). Trimming pared 4 bases from V and 6 bases from J, leaving 13 bases between. The germline CDR1 and CDR2 sequences are MDHEN and SYDVKM. The CDR3 length is 14 residues. CDR3 sequence (DNA): TGTGCCAGCAGTTCGGGACTGGCTCTCAATGAGCAGTTCTTC. Its translation: CASSSGLALNEQFF.

This chain uses TRBV5-4 with TRBJ2-3; a weak D match, TRBD1 (6 bases). V was pared by 1 base and J by 0 bases, with 12 bases between. The CDR3 spans 16 residues. Germline V gene data show CDR1 as SGHNT and CDR2 as YYREEE (reference sequence). The CDR3 nucleotides read TGTGCCAGCAGCTTGTCAGGGGCGGCCAGCACAGATACGCAGTATTTT. It yields the protein CASSLSGAASTDTQYF.

The V call is TRBV19, the J call TRBJ2-3; 10 bases match TRBD2. Germline V gene sequence: CDR1 LNHDA, CDR2 SQIVND (reference sequence). The V gene end was trimmed by 6 bases and the J gene end by 1 base; junction bases not matched to a gene: 7. This CDR3 contains 16 residues. This chain's CDR3 is CASSMSGRGGTDTQYF. As DNA, the CDR3 is TGTGCCAGTAGCATGAGCGGGAGGGGAGGCACAGATACGCAGTATTTT.

This rearrangement joins TRBV11-3 to TRBJ2-5, with 12 bases identical to TRBD2. The junction had 8 bases not matched to a gene; V was cut back by 4 bases and J by 5 bases. This CDR3 region has 16 residues. Looked up from germline, CDR1 is SGHNT and CDR2 is YENEEA. The CDR3 sequence is CASSSRLAGEGETQYF. DNA of the CDR3: TGTGCCAGCAGCTCTAGACTAGCGGGGGAGGGGGAGACCCAGTACTTC.

The rearrangement links TRBV5-1 to TRBJ2-5, with D maybe TRBD2 (6 bases). This CDR3 has 14 residues. Germline CDR1 and CDR2: SGHRS and YFSETQ. The V and J ends lost 1 base and 4 bases respectively, with 11 bases between them. Here the CDR3 DNA reads TGCGCCAGCAGCTTGCTATCGGGAGTAGAGACCCAGTACTTC. Protein sequence: CASSLLSGVETQYF.

CDR3 bases: TGTGCCAGCAGGCAAACAACCACAGATACGCAGTATTTT. Translation: CASRQTTTDTQYF. This chain connects TRBV2 to TRBJ2-3; no reliable D call. Per the germline V gene, CDR1 is SNHLY and CDR2 is FYNNEI. With 6 bases removed from V and 2 bases from J, the gap between germline ends came to 9 bases. CDR3 length equals 13 residues.

The genes are TRBV6-5 and TRBJ1-5; no definite D call. Trimming left V 5 bases short and J 5 bases short, with 16 bases between. CDR1 and CDR2 (germline): MNHEY, SVGAGI. The CDR3 runs 15 residues. The CDR3 region is CASSNGAAWDQPQHF. CDR3 bases: TGTGCCAGCAGTAACGGAGCGGCTTGGGATCAGCCCCAGCATTTT.

The genes are TRBV28 and TRBJ2-1; possible D gene TRBD2, 6 bases. Germline V gives CDR1 MDHEN, CDR2 SYDVKM. The CDR3 has 16 residues. With 6 bases removed from V and 4 bases from J, the gap between germline ends came to 19 bases. The CDR3 coding sequence is TGTGCCAGCAGCTCCCCCCGGGGGAGAGGATACAATGAGCAGTTCTTC. This translates into CASSSPRGRGYNEQFF. The whole variable domain, remainder taken from reference TRBV28 and TRBJ2-1, is DVKVTQSSRYLVKRTGEKVFLECVQDMDHENMFWYRQDPGLGLRLIYFSYDVKMKEKGDIPEGYSVSREKKERFSLILESASTNQTSMYLCASSSPRGRGYNEQFFGPGTRLTVL.

The CDR3 loop reads CASSETPGGDGYTF. The CDR3, as DNA: TGTGCCAGCAGTGAAACGCCAGGGGGCGATGGCTACACCTTC. The chain uses TRBV2 and TRBJ1-2, with TRBD1 matching 8 bases. The J segment lost 6 bases and the V segment lost 2 bases, leaving 5 bases of the junction unmatched. CDR3 length: 14 amino acids. Germline V CDR1 and CDR2: SNHLY, FYNNEI.

This clone has just a few counts. This chain joins TRBV4-2 and TRBJ2-2; tentatively, D is TRBD1 (6 bases). The germline V gene has CDR1 LGHNA and CDR2 YNFKEQ. V lost 1 base to trimming and J lost 0 bases, with 12 bases between them. The CDR3 covers 17 residues. CDR3 in DNA: TGTGCCAGCAGCCAAGTAGTGGGGGCTACGAACACCGGGGAGCTGTTTTTT. Translation gives CASSQVVGATNTGELFF.

The chain carries TRBV5-1 and TRBJ1-2, with TRBD1 matching over 12 bases. Looked up from germline, CDR1 is SGHRS and CDR2 is YFSETQ. J gave up 4 bases and V 5 bases, and 9 bases lay outside the gene matches. CDR3 length equals 16 residues. This CDR3 is CASRTGTGGLGYGYTF. The CDR3 coding sequence is TGCGCCAGCAGAACCGGGACAGGGGGCCTGGGCTATGGCTACACCTTC.